This TCR beta chain was retrieved from a study of tumor-infiltrating lymphocytes in oesophageal squamous cell carcinoma. TCRdb redid the calling of the PCR reads with MiXCR, one entry per CDR3 protein. The sample records some 18,000 distinct CDR3 sequences, more than 40% being singletons. The CDR3 loop spans 15 amino acids. CDR1 and CDR2 (germline): LNHDA, SQIVND (reference sequence). The ends were cut back, 5 bases at V and 3 bases at J, with 17 bases in the middle. This clonotype showed up many times. The chain is built from TRBV19 and TRBJ2-7, with D possibly matching TRBD2 (6 bases). The specimen was normal esophageal tissue next to the tumor. This receptor was obtained from a male donor with esophageal squamous cell carcinoma. CDR3: CASSFFSGGIYEQYF. The CDR3 nucleotides are TGTGCCAGTAGTTTTTTCTCCGGGGGAATCTACGAGCAGTACTTC.